A single sample gave rise to the 2 T cell receptor beta chains below, sequenced in a study of blood T cell repertoires in COVID-19. The protocol was immunoSEQ multiplex PCR, while the TCRdb copy is restricted to in-frame clones and leaves out a portion. This sample carries roughly 6,100 clones, roughly 80% of them seen once, and the ten largest clones take around 8%. Specimen: peripheral blood. These receptor sequences come from a human donor with active COVID-19. The donor label of this sample is uncertain.

The CDR3 nucleotides read TGTGCCACCAGCAGAGAAGGGCTACAGGGGGCCGGCATATATTTT. Translating gives CATSREGLQGAGIYF. The V gene is TRBV15, the J gene TRBJ1-3, with 9 bases lining up with TRBD1. The V gene end was trimmed by 0 bases and the J gene end by 12 bases; junction bases not matched to a gene: 9. CDR1 and CDR2 from the germline V gene are LNHNV and YYDKDF (reference sequence). There are 15 residues in the CDR3.

The genes are TRBV27 and TRBJ1-1; D is undetermined. The germline V gene has CDR1 MNHEY and CDR2 SMNVEV (reference sequence). The CDR3 loop spans 13 amino acids. V was pared by 0 bases and J by 4 bases, with 6 bases between. Written as DNA, the CDR3 is TGTGCCAGCAGTTTATCGATCAGCACTGAAGCTTTCTTT. Protein product: CASSLSISTEAFF.